This TCR beta chain came from a study of T-cell reconstitution after alpha-beta-depleted transplantation in children. A TCRbeta library incorporating unique molecular identifiers was prepared. TCRdb used MiXCR to reprocess the PCR reads, holding one entry per CDR3 protein. The repertoire consists of roughly 300,000 distinct CDR3 sequences, with roughly 11% occurring once and the leading ten covering around 24%. This clonotype occurred many times. The origin of this receptor is a male patient aged 2-10 years who had a stem cell transplant for chronic granulomatous disease, so the T cells may come from the graft donor. The specimen comprised peripheral blood, sampled 180 days after TCRalphabeta/CD19-depleted stem cell transplant.

Written as DNA, the CDR3 is TGCGCCAGCAGCTTCCAAGGGGGAAGGTCCTACAATGAGCAGTTCTTC. Its protein is CASSFQGGRSYNEQFF. The chain carries TRBV5-1 and TRBJ2-1; a weak D match, TRBD1 (6 bases). The CDR3 extends over 16 amino acids. Germline loops: CDR1 SGHRS, CDR2 YFSETQ. Trimming removed 2 bases from V and 1 base from J, with 13 bases in between.